This entry is about one T cell receptor (beta chain). As yet, its antigen is unknown. TCRdb's copy holds only in-frame clones and misses some; the assay was immunoSEQ multiplex PCR. The sample carries roughly 140,000 clones, around 87% recorded once. CDR1 is SGHNT and CDR2 is YYREEE in the germline V gene (reference sequence). The CDR3 runs 14 residues. Trimming pared 4 bases from V and 0 bases from J, leaving 8 bases between. The sample originates from a study of cytomegalovirus exposure and HLA in healthy donors. Study-wide results and limits: With high specificity and sensitivity, the classifier reportedly diagnosed cytomegalovirus status. TCR clusters originating in the first cohort tended to co-occur in the 120 validation repertoires, according to a later analysis. TCR beta chains numbering some 160 were designated cytomegalovirus-associated.

This sequence originates from a man aged 18 to 29 in good health and CMV-seropositive. Material for sequencing was PBMCs. This chain connects TRBV5-4 to TRBJ1-5, with D possibly TRBD1 on 5 matching bases. The CDR3 sequence: CASSAQGSNQPQHF. CDR3 nucleotide sequence: TGTGCCAGCAGCGCCCAGGGTAGCAATCAGCCCCAGCATTTT.